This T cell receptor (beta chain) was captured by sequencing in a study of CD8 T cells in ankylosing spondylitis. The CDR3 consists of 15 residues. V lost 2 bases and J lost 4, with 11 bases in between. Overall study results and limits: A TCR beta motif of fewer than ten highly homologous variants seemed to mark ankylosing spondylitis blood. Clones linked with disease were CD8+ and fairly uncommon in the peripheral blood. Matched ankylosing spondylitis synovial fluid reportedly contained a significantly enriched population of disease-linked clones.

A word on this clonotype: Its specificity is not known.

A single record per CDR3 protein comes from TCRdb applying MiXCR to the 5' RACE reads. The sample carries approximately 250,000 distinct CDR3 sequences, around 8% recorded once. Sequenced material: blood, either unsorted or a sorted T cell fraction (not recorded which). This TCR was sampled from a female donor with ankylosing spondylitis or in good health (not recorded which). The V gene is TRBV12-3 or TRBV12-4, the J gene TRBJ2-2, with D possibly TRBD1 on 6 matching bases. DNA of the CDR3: TGTGCCAGCAGTTTAATGGCCAGGGGCACCGGGGAGCTGTTTTTT. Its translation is CASSLMARGTGELFF.